These 11 T cell receptor beta chains came from one sample sequenced in a study of T cells after yellow fever vaccination. TCRdb itself ran the 5' RACE reads through MiXCR, one entry per CDR3 protein. The table has some 160,000 distinct CDR3 sequences, about a tenth seen once. The source was CD8+ T cells sorted from PBMCs, collected 45 days after the yellow fever booster vaccination. These receptors all come from a man aged 18 to 30 who received the YFV17D yellow fever vaccine.

This clonotype was seen many times. One end of the junction is discordant with germline, which a read error may explain. The J gene is TRBJ2-4, the V gene TRBV27, with 10 bases fitting TRBD1. The CDR3 loop spans 14 amino acids. Germline values: CDR1 MNHEY, CDR2 SMNVEV (reference sequence). CDR3 coding DNA: TGTGCCAGCAGTTTATCGATCGGACAGGGGGAGGCCATATTC. It encodes CASSLSIGQGEAIF.

This clonotype was observed a handful of times. This rearrangement joins TRBV14 to TRBJ1-1; maybe TRBD1 (6 bases). The V gene lost 0 bases and the J gene lost 4 bases, with 18 bases spanning the gap. The CDR3 extends over 17 amino acids. Germline assignment: CDR1 SGHDN and CDR2 FVKESK. The CDR3 DNA sequence: TGTGCCAGCAGCCAAGACGCGGGGGCTGGAATCAGCACTGAAGCTTTCTTT. As protein: CASSQDAGAGISTEAFF. The variable domain in full, completed from reference TRBV14 and TRBJ1-1, reads EAGVTQFPSHSVIEKGQTVTLRCDPISGHDNLYWYRRVMGKEIKFLLHFVKESKQDESGMPNNRFLAERTGGTYSTLKVQPAELEDSGVYFCASSQDAGAGISTEAFFGQGTRLTVV.

This clonotype came up a few times. V gene TRBV7-2 combines with J gene TRBJ2-1, with 7 bases matching TRBD2. CDR1 and CDR2 (germline): SGHTA, FQGNSA. This CDR3 spans 15 amino acids. Trimming removed 6 bases from V and 5 bases from J; junction bases left unmatched: 10. Here the CDR3 reads CASSQTSDEHNEQFF. CDR3 coding DNA: TGTGCCAGCAGTCAAACTAGCGACGAACACAATGAGCAGTTCTTC.

V gene TRBV24-1 combines with J gene TRBJ1-2; no clear D gene. The CDR3 has 14 amino acids. V lost 9 bases, J lost 2 bases, and 15 bases lay in between. Germline loops: CDR1 KGHDR, CDR2 SFDVKD. The CDR3 DNA follows: TGTGCCACCCCCGTTTGGGGTCCCAACTATGGCTACACCTTC. Protein: CATPVWGPNYGYTF.

This clonotype was found a few times. The rearrangement links TRBV12-3 or TRBV12-4 to TRBJ2-7; 10 bases line up with TRBD2. V trimming: 2 bases; J trimming: 4 bases; junction bases outside the gene matches: 2. The CDR3 is 14 amino acids. CDR3 bases: TGTGCCAGCAGTTTAAGCGGGGGGGCATACGAGCAGTACTTC. Translated: CASSLSGGAYEQYF.

The chain uses TRBV29-1 and TRBJ2-1, with D perhaps being TRBD1 or TRBD2 (5 bases each). V was shortened by 2 bases and J by 4 bases, with 12 bases between the two germline ends. This CDR3 has 14 amino acids. In germline, CDR1 is SQVTM, CDR2 ANQGSEA. As DNA, the CDR3 is TGCAGCGTTGAAACAGGACTTCATTACAATGAGCAGTTCTTC. Encoded protein: CSVETGLHYNEQFF.

The chain joins TRBV28 to TRBJ2-5; 7 bases align to TRBD1. Germline lookup yields CDR1 MDHEN and CDR2 SYDVKM. Trimming at V came to 9 bases and at J to 5 bases, leaving 12 bases not matched to a gene. The length of the CDR3 is 14 residues. In DNA form, the CDR3 reads TGTGCCAGTACCCCACAGGGGTTGCGGGAGACCCAGTACTTC. Residues: CASTPQGLRETQYF.

This clonotype was detected only a few times. This chain uses TRBV20-1 with TRBJ2-7; 11 bases are a match to TRBD1. Germline CDR1 reads DFQATT; CDR2 reads SNEGSKA (reference sequence). CDR3 length: 14 amino acids. The CDR3 DNA sequence: TGCAGCGCAGGGGGGACAGGGGGTCGTTACGAGCAGTACGTC. The encoded protein is CSAGGTGGRYEQYV.

A few counts support this clonotype. This chain connects TRBV6-1 to TRBJ1-1; D gene unclear. Per germline, CDR1 MNHNS and CDR2 SASEGT. V lost 2 bases to trimming and J lost 1 base, with 11 bases between them. There are 15 residues in the CDR3. The CDR3: CASSEFGPSNTEAFF. The DNA for the CDR3 is TGTGCCAGCAGTGAATTTGGGCCGTCGAACACTGAAGCTTTCTTT.

V is TRBV7-9 and J is TRBJ1-2; D call uncertain. CDR3 size: 13 residues. The V gene lost 0 bases and the J gene lost 6 bases, with 8 bases spanning the gap. In germline, CDR1 is SEHNR, CDR2 FQNEAQ (reference sequence). The CDR3: CASSLALGNGYTF. The DNA of the CDR3 is TGTGCCAGCAGCTTAGCGCTCGGTAATGGCTACACCTTC.

The chain links TRBV7-6 to TRBJ2-6; D may be TRBD2 (6 bases). From germline, CDR1 is SGHVS and CDR2 FNYEAQ. V lost 0 bases and J 4 bases, leaving 10 bases between the germline ends. CDR3 length: 16 amino acids. CDR3 in amino acids: CASSLAPGVGANVLTF. The CDR3 DNA reads as TGTGCCAGCAGCTTAGCGCCGGGGGTCGGGGCCAACGTCCTGACTTTC.